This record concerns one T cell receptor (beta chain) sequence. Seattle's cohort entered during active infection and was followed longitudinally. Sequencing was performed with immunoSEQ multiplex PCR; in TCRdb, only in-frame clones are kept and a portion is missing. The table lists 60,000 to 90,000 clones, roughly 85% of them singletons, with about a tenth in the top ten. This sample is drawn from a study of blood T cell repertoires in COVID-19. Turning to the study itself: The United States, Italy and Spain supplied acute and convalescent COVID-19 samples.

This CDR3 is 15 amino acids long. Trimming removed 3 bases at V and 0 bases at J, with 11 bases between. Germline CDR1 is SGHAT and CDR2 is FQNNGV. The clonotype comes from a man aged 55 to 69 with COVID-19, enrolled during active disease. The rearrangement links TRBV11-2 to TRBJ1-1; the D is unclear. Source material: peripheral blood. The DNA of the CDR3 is TGTGCCAGCAGCTTGACTGAAAACATGAACACTGAAGCTTTCTTT. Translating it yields CASSLTENMNTEAFF.